What follows are 26 T cell receptor beta chains derived from one specimen sequenced in a study of blood T cells in healthy people across ages. Alongside a J-beta primer mix, a sample-barcoded 5' primer served in a second PCR lasting roughly 6 to 11 cycles. TCRdb passed the 5' RACE reads through MiXCR, listing each CDR3 protein once. Found here are about 750,000 distinct CDR3 sequences, roughly 50% of them singletons; the top ten hold around 41%. The sequencing sample was made of blood. The source is an elderly man in good health.

This clonotype was observed a few times. V usage is TRBV10-3 and J usage is TRBJ2-1; 12 bases match TRBD2. The CDR3 extends over 16 amino acids. CDR1 ENHRY and CDR2 SYGVKD come from the germline V gene. Trimming at V came to 0 bases and at J to 8 bases, leaving 5 bases not matched to a gene. This CDR3 reads CAISESSSGRVYEQFF. The CDR3 DNA reads TGTGCCATCAGTGAGTCGTCTAGCGGGAGGGTCTATGAGCAGTTCTTC.

The J gene is TRBJ2-1, the V gene TRBV6-6, with TRBD2 as a possible D gene (5 bases). The CDR3 sequence is 17 residues long. Looked up from germline, CDR1 is MNHNY and CDR2 is SVGAGI (reference sequence). V gave up 0 bases and J gave up 0 bases, with 12 bases separating them. The DNA of the CDR3 is TGTGCCAGCAGTTACTCTGCTAGCCCCAGCTCCTACAATGAGCAGTTCTTC. Translating gives CASSYSASPSSYNEQFF.

This clonotype was counted between two and nine times. The chain recombines TRBV9 with TRBJ2-3, with D possibly TRBD1 on 5 matching bases. The germline gives CDR1 SGDLS, CDR2 YYNGEE. The V gene lost 3 bases and the J gene lost 6 bases, with 14 bases spanning the gap. The CDR3 consists of 14 residues. The CDR3 DNA reads as TGTGCCAGCAGCGCCCTAAGGGGTAGCGATACGCAGTATTTT. Translation: CASSALRGSDTQYF.

V and J are TRBV29-1 and TRBJ1-6, with D tentatively TRBD1 (5 bases). V lost 6 bases to trimming and J lost 8 bases, with 14 bases between them. Germline CDR1 and CDR2: SQVTM and ANQGSEA. The CDR3 consists of 13 residues. CDR3 nucleotide sequence: TGCAGCGTCGCTGGGGGTCGCGATTCACCCCTCCACTTT. Translating it yields CSVAGGRDSPLHF.

The V call is TRBV4-1, the J call TRBJ2-1; a weak D match, TRBD2 (5 bases). The V end lost 0 bases, the J end lost 3 bases, and 12 bases lay between the germline ends. The CDR3 is made up of 16 amino acids. Germline V gene sequence: CDR1 MGHRA, CDR2 YSYEKL. CDR3 in amino acids: CASSQDGSANYNEQFF. As DNA, the CDR3 is TGCGCCAGCAGCCAAGATGGTAGCGCGAACTACAATGAGCAGTTCTTC.

This clonotype was seen only a few times. CDR3 bases: TGTGCCAGCAGTGAAGTAGCGCAGTATTTT. It yields the protein CASSEVAQYF. The chain combines TRBV6-1 with TRBJ2-3; D is undetermined. Germline-derived CDR1 and CDR2 are MNHNS and SASEGT. The CDR3 is made up of 10 amino acids. Trimming shortened V by 1 base and J by 10 bases, and 3 bases separated the two germline ends.

This clonotype has a handful of counts. This CDR3 reads CASSLVLAEQFF. The CDR3 DNA reads as TGCGCCAGCAGCTTAGTTCTCGCCGAGCAGTTCTTC. The chain joins TRBV5-1 to TRBJ2-1; D ambiguous. Germline CDR1 SGHRS, CDR2 YFSETQ. Between the trimmed V and J ends, which lost 2 bases and 10 bases, there was a span of 10 bases. This CDR3 is built from 12 residues.

The chain links TRBV11-2 to TRBJ1-1, with 7 bases matching TRBD1. V gave up 4 bases and J gave up 2 bases; unmatched junction bases: 7. Germline loops: CDR1 SGHAT, CDR2 FQNNGV. The CDR3 consists of 15 residues. The CDR3 loop reads CASSSRTGFNTEAFF. The CDR3 DNA sequence: TGTGCCAGCAGCTCACGGACAGGATTCAACACTGAAGCTTTCTTT.

V usage is TRBV14 and J usage is TRBJ1-1; D may be TRBD1 (5 bases). The CDR3 runs to 15 residues. V lost 7 bases and J lost 0, with 15 bases in between. Germline values: CDR1 SGHDN, CDR2 FVKESK. The CDR3 DNA sequence: TGTGCCAGCAACCCGAGGGGCAGCATGAACACTGAAGCTTTCTTT. Translation gives CASNPRGSMNTEAFF. Drawing the rest from reference TRBV14 and TRBJ1-1, the complete variable domain is EAGVTQFPSHSVIEKGQTVTLRCDPISGHDNLYWYRRVMGKEIKFLLHFVKESKQDESGMPNNRFLAERTGGTYSTLKVQPAELEDSGVYFCASNPRGSMNTEAFFGQGTRLTVV.

V usage is TRBV9 and J usage is TRBJ2-7; D assignment may be TRBD1 or TRBD2 (6 bases each). Germline values: CDR1 SGDLS, CDR2 YYNGEE. Trimming shortened V by 3 bases and J by 3 bases, and 13 bases separated the two germline ends. The CDR3 has 14 residues. CDR3 nucleotide sequence: TGTGCCAGCAGCGAGGGGGGTGCGGGCTACGAGCAGTACTTC. It is translated as CASSEGGAGYEQYF.

The rearrangement uses TRBV6-1 and TRBJ2-1; TRBD2 aligns across 10 bases. The J call may be mistaken, given a closer DNA end match to TRBJ2-7. The CDR3 loop spans 15 amino acids. Germline CDR1 MNHNS, CDR2 SASEGT. The CDR3 DNA reads as TGTGCCAGCAGTGAACTACTAGCGGGATACGCTGAGCAGTACTTC. It translates to CASSELLAGYAEQYF.

V and J are TRBV24-1 and TRBJ2-2, with 12 bases that match TRBD1. The CDR3 runs 15 residues. J was trimmed by 5 bases and V by 6 bases; bases with no gene match: 3. In germline, CDR1 is KGHDR, CDR2 SFDVKD. The CDR3 sequence is CATSRDRGRTGELFF. The CDR3 nucleotides are TGTGCCACCAGTAGGGACAGGGGGCGTACCGGGGAGCTGTTTTTT.

J is TRBJ1-4 and V is TRBV7-9; 8 nucleotides line up with TRBD1. Per germline, CDR1 SEHNR and CDR2 FQNEAQ (reference sequence). The CDR3 totals 16 residues. V dropped 3 bases and J dropped 6; count of bases not matched to a gene: 9. The CDR3 DNA reads as TGTGCCAGCAGCTTGGGTGCGGGACAGGCTTATGAAAAACTGTTTTTT. Residues: CASSLGAGQAYEKLFF.

The V gene is TRBV20-1, the J gene TRBJ1-1, with D perhaps matching TRBD1 (5 bases). The CDR3 runs to 14 residues. V shed 3 bases and J shed 4 bases, with 15 bases lying between them. CDR1 and CDR2 (germline): DFQATT, SNEGSKA (reference sequence). CDR3 sequence (DNA): TGCAGTGCTAGGACGGACTTGGGGGGCACTGAAGCTTTCTTT. This sequence encodes CSARTDLGGTEAFF.

This chain connects TRBV6-2 or TRBV6-3 to TRBJ2-5; TRBD2 matches 8 bases. The CDR3 loop spans 15 amino acids. V was pared by 6 bases and J by 11 bases, with 17 bases of the junction left unmatched. Germline CDR1 and CDR2: MNHEY and SVGEGT. The CDR3 is CASRLSGSPSYEQYF. The CDR3 DNA sequence: TGTGCCAGCAGACTGAGCGGGAGTCCCTCGTATGAGCAGTACTTC.

This clonotype was observed a handful of times. J is TRBJ2-7 and V is TRBV28, with no clear D. The end of the DNA is better explained by TRBJ2-5, so the J call may be wrong. CDR1 is MDHEN and CDR2 is SYDVKM in the germline V gene. The CDR3 runs 14 residues. CDR3 amino acids: CASSLGLVYGTQYF. The CDR3 region has the DNA TGTGCCAGCAGCCTGGGTCTAGTCTACGGGACCCAGTACTTC.

The genes are TRBV9 and TRBJ2-1, with 7 bases matching TRBD1. The junction had 22 bases not matched to a gene; V was cut back by 3 bases and J by 4 bases. Germline CDR1 reads SGDLS; CDR2 reads YYNGEE. The CDR3 spans 20 residues. CDR3 amino acids: CASSAAWSLPPRDSYNEQFF. The CDR3 DNA reads as TGTGCCAGCAGCGCAGCCTGGAGCCTGCCCCCCCGGGACAGTTACAATGAGCAGTTCTTC.

This rearrangement joins TRBV20-1 to TRBJ2-3; D gene ambiguous. Looked up from germline, CDR1 is DFQATT and CDR2 is SNEGSKA (reference sequence). This CDR3 is built from 14 residues. Trimming removed 5 bases at V and 14 bases at J, with 26 bases between. CDR3 nucleotide sequence: TGCAGTGCTCTAGGCCGGCAGGTTGGAAGATACGCGTATTTT. Translating it yields CSALGRQVGRYAYF.

The chain links TRBV2 to TRBJ2-1, with 11 bases lining up with TRBD2. This CDR3 spans 17 amino acids. Trimming removed 6 bases from V and 3 bases from J; junction bases left unmatched: 10. The germline V gene has CDR1 SNHLY and CDR2 FYNNEI. The CDR3 sequence: CASSISGGAAYYNEQFF. CDR3 sequence (DNA): TGTGCCAGCAGCATTAGCGGGGGGGCCGCCTACTACAATGAGCAGTTCTTC. Full variable domain (outside the CDR3, taken from reference TRBV2 and TRBJ2-1): EPEVTQTPSHQVTQMGQEVILRCVPISNHLYFYWYRQILGQKVEFLVSFYNNEISEKSEIFDDQFSVERPDGSNFTLKIRSTKLEDSAMYFCASSISGGAAYYNEQFFGPGTRLTVL.

This chain uses TRBV2 with TRBJ2-1; 10 bases are shared with TRBD2. This CDR3 is built from 14 residues. From germline, CDR1 is SNHLY and CDR2 FYNNEI. The trim removed 6 bases at V and 8 bases at J, leaving 7 bases unmatched. The CDR3 spells CASREREGQDEQFF. The DNA of the CDR3 is TGTGCCAGCAGAGAGCGGGAGGGCCAGGATGAGCAGTTCTTC.

V is TRBV9 and J is TRBJ2-7; 12 nucleotides agree with TRBD2. Germline CDR1 SGDLS, CDR2 YYNGEE. The ends lost 0 bases at V and 2 bases at J; junction bases unmatched: 3. The CDR3 is made up of 16 amino acids. CDR3 coding DNA: TGTGCCAGCAGCGTAGGGACTAGCGGGGAACCCTACGAGCAGTACTTC. Its protein is CASSVGTSGEPYEQYF.

The CDR3 DNA is TGTGCCAGCAGTTACTCGACAGGGGCGAGCACTGAAGCTTTCTTT. Translated: CASSYSTGASTEAFF. V gene TRBV6-5 combines with J gene TRBJ1-1; 8 bases are shared with TRBD1. Germline CDR1 and CDR2: MNHEY and SVGAGI. The CDR3 is 15 residues long. Unmatched junction bases numbered 4, after V lost 0 bases and J lost 4 bases.

This clonotype was picked up many times. The rearrangement joins TRBV12-3 or TRBV12-4 to TRBJ2-1; D not resolved. The CDR3 extends over 15 amino acids. Trimming removed 1 base at V and 0 bases at J, with 7 bases between. Here the CDR3 DNA reads TGTGCCAGCAGTTTAGGCCTTTCCTCCTACAATGAGCAGTTCTTC. The encoded protein is CASSLGLSSYNEQFF.

The chain combines TRBV29-1 with TRBJ2-7; 7 bases map to TRBD2. Germline assignment: CDR1 SQVTM and CDR2 ANQGSEA. V shed 3 bases, J shed 5 bases, and the junction held 13 bases outside the gene matches. CDR3 length: 15 residues. This CDR3 is CSVEDRGRAVHEQYF. The CDR3 bases are TGCAGCGTTGAGGACCGTGGGAGGGCGGTCCACGAGCAGTACTTC.

The chain combines TRBV11-2 with TRBJ2-1; TRBD2 agrees at 12 bases. Looked up from germline, CDR1 is SGHAT and CDR2 is FQNNGV. V shed 5 bases, J shed 6 bases, and the junction held 5 bases outside the gene matches. CDR3 length: 15 amino acids. The CDR3 loop is CASSRTSGRFNEQFF. CDR3 coding DNA: TGTGCCAGCAGCCGCACTAGCGGGAGGTTCAATGAGCAGTTCTTC.

The V and J genes are TRBV2 and TRBJ1-3; no firm D call. The V gene's germline CDR1 is SNHLY and CDR2 FYNNEI. V lost 3 bases to trimming and J lost 3 bases, with 18 bases between them. The CDR3 is 17 residues long. The CDR3 is CASSDGVRTWRGNTIYF. The CDR3 DNA is TGTGCCAGCAGTGACGGCGTACGCACTTGGCGTGGAAACACCATATATTTT.